Listed here are 14 T cell receptor beta chains from one sample, sequenced in a study of T cells in narcolepsy. Profiling relied on immunoSEQ multiplex PCR, and the TCRdb table lists in-frame clones only, not all of them. Here the sample spans 30,000 to 40,000 clones, 82% being singletons. The sample taken for sequencing was CD45RA- memory CD4+ T cells from PBMCs. These receptors originate from a human donor with narcolepsy.

The chain is built from TRBV30 and TRBJ1-2, with 9 positions matching TRBD1. This CDR3 is 12 amino acids long. V lost 1 base, J lost 7 bases, and 1 base stayed unmatched. From germline, CDR1 is GTSNPN and CDR2 SVGIG (reference sequence). CDR3 region: CAWSAQGAGYTF. As DNA, the CDR3 is TGTGCCTGGAGTGCACAGGGGGCTGGCTACACCTTC.

The chain couples TRBV4-2 to TRBJ1-2; D unresolved. This CDR3 is built from 14 residues. V was shortened by 4 bases and J by 4 bases, with 13 bases between the two germline ends. Germline V gene data show CDR1 as LGHNA and CDR2 as YNFKEQ. CDR3 sequence reads: CASSRSGGSYGYTF. The CDR3 nucleotides are TGTGCCAGCAGCCGGTCGGGAGGAAGCTATGGCTACACCTTC.

This clone was observed a handful of times. As DNA, the CDR3 is TGTGCCAGCAGCTGGGACAGGTCCGCGAACACCGGGGAGCTGTTTTTT. Protein sequence: CASSWDRSANTGELFF. The V gene is TRBV7-3, the J gene TRBJ2-2; 8 bases line up with TRBD1. This CDR3 is 16 amino acids long. Looked up from germline, CDR1 is SGHTA and CDR2 is FQGTGA. V dropped 4 bases and J dropped 0; count of bases not matched to a gene: 4.

The chain carries TRBV30 and TRBJ2-5; 7 bases fit TRBD2. This CDR3 is built from 14 residues. The V gene's germline CDR1 is GTSNPN and CDR2 SVGIG (reference sequence). With V trimmed by 3 bases and J by 5 bases, 9 bases remained unmatched. CDR3 sequence (DNA): TGTGCCTGGAGAGAGACGGGGGGTGGCGAGACCCAGTACTTC. It translates to CAWRETGGGETQYF.

The chain uses TRBV6-6 and TRBJ1-5; 7 bases align to TRBD1. V shed 7 bases, J shed 4 bases, and the junction held 4 bases outside the gene matches. The V gene's germline CDR1 is MNHNY and CDR2 SVGAGI (reference sequence). The CDR3 spans 13 residues. CDR3 sequence reads: CASTSRGNQPQHF. The CDR3 DNA sequence: TGTGCCAGCACCAGCAGGGGGAATCAGCCCCAGCATTTT.

The genes are TRBV7-2 and TRBJ2-3, with TRBD2 as a possible D gene (6 bases). The CDR3 consists of 14 residues. V was cut by 6 bases and J by 6 bases, with 16 bases left in between. CDR1 SGHTA and CDR2 FQGNSA come from the germline V gene. The CDR3 spells CASRKEGNWDTQYF. The CDR3 DNA reads as TGTGCCAGCAGGAAGGAGGGGAACTGGGATACGCAGTATTTT. Full variable domain (outside the CDR3, taken from reference TRBV7-2 and TRBJ2-3): GAGVSQSPSNKVTEKGKDVELRCDPISGHTALYWYRQSLGQGLEFLIYFQGNSAPDKSGLPSDRFSAERTGGSVSTLTIQRTQQEDSAVYLCASRKEGNWDTQYFGPGTRLTVL.

The chain has TRBV6-5 and TRBJ2-7; 11 nucleotides agree with TRBD1. The CDR3 runs to 15 residues. Per germline, CDR1 MNHEY and CDR2 SVGAGI. Germline trimming cut 2 bases from V and 3 bases from J; bases unmatched to any gene: 3. CDR3 sequence reads: CASSYAGTGGYEQYF. CDR3 sequence (DNA): TGTGCCAGCAGTTACGCGGGGACAGGGGGCTACGAGCAGTACTTC.

The chain couples TRBV2 to TRBJ2-7, with 7 nucleotides matching TRBD1. V dropped 2 bases and J dropped 4; count of bases not matched to a gene: 5. CDR1 SNHLY and CDR2 FYNNEI come from the germline V gene. The CDR3 sequence is 14 residues long. The CDR3 sequence: CASSEPRGPYEQYF. CDR3 in DNA: TGTGCCAGCAGTGAACCGAGGGGGCCGTACGAGCAGTACTTC.

The rearrangement joins TRBV7-2 to TRBJ2-4, with D uncertain. This CDR3 spans 16 amino acids. Between the trimmed V and J ends, which lost 0 bases and 2 bases, there was a span of 11 bases. Germline V gene data show CDR1 as SGHTA and CDR2 as FQGNSA. The CDR3 sequence is CASSLASGRTKNIQYF. The CDR3 DNA reads TGTGCCAGCAGCTTAGCCTCGGGTAGGACCAAAAACATTCAGTACTTC.

This clone was seen only once. The rearrangement links TRBV7-9 to TRBJ1-1; D perhaps matches TRBD1 (5 bases). The V gene's germline CDR1 is SEHNR and CDR2 FQNEAQ (reference sequence). This CDR3 has 14 amino acids. Trimming cost V 5 bases and J 4 bases, with 14 bases left between them. The CDR3 sequence is CASSPGQGSTEAFF. CDR3 bases: TGTGCCAGCAGCCCAGGCCAGGGTAGCACTGAAGCTTTCTTT. Combining the CDR3 with reference TRBV7-9 and TRBJ1-1 gives the whole variable domain DTGVSQNPRHKITKRGQNVTFRCDPISEHNRLYWYRQTLGQGPEFLTYFQNEAQLEKSRLLSDRFSAERPKGSFSTLEIQRTEQGDSAMYLCASSPGQGSTEAFFGQGTRLTVV.

The genes are TRBV5-6 and TRBJ1-1; no clear D. The CDR3 is 14 amino acids. CDR1 is SGHDT, CDR2 YYEEEE, per germline. Trimming left V 5 bases short and J 4 bases short, with 15 bases between. In nucleotides, the CDR3 is TGTGCCAGCAGGGAGGGTGGAGGCGGCACTGAAGCTTTCTTT. It yields the protein CASREGGGGTEAFF. Variable domain in full (rest from reference TRBV5-6 and TRBJ1-1): DAGVTQSPTHLIKTRGQQVTLRCSPKSGHDTVSWYQQALGQGPQFIFQYYEEEERQRGNFPDRFSGHQFPNYSSELNVNALLLGDSALYLCASREGGGGTEAFFGQGTRLTVV.

J is TRBJ1-1 and V is TRBV30; D call uncertain. The CDR3 has 13 residues. From germline, CDR1 is GTSNPN and CDR2 SVGIG (reference sequence). V lost 1 base and J 5 bases, leaving 11 bases between the germline ends. This CDR3 is CAWSGGIRTEAFF. CDR3 DNA sequence: TGTGCCTGGAGTGGAGGGATTAGGACTGAAGCTTTCTTT.

This clone showed up just a few times. The chain carries TRBV6-5 and TRBJ2-1; the D gene is possibly TRBD1 (6 bases). Germline CDR1 and CDR2: MNHEY and SVGAGI. V was shortened by 3 bases and J by 5 bases, with 11 bases between the two germline ends. This CDR3 has 14 residues. The CDR3 region has the DNA TGTGCCAGCAGTTATGTTAGGGGGAACAATGAGCAGTTCTTC. Translation: CASSYVRGNNEQFF.

This chain joins TRBV9 and TRBJ1-1; D is possibly TRBD1 (6 bases). Germline V gene lookup returns CDR1 SGDLS and CDR2 YYNGEE. CDR3 length: 15 amino acids. Trimming left V 0 bases short and J 1 base short, with 10 bases between. DNA of the CDR3: TGTGCCAGCAGCGTAGGGGGGCGGGAGAACACTGAAGCTTTCTTT. This encodes CASSVGGRENTEAFF.